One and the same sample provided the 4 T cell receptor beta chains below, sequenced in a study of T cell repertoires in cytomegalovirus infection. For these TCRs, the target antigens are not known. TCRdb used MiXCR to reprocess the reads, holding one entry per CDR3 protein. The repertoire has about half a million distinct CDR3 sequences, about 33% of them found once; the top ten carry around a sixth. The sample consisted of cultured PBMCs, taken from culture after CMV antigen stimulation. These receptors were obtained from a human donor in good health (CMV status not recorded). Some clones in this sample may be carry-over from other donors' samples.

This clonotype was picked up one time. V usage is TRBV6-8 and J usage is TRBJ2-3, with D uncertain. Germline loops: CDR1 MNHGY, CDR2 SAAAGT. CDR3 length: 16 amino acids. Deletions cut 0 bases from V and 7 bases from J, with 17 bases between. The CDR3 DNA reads TGTGCCAGCAGTTACTCGACTGCCCCCCTCCCCAATACGCAGTATTTT. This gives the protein CASSYSTAPLPNTQYF.

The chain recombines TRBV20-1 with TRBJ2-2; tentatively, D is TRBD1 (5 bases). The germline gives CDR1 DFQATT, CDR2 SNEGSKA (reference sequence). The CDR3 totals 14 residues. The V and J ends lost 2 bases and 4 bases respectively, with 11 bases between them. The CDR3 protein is CSARPAGPTGELFF. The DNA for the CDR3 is TGCAGTGCTAGACCCGCAGGGCCCACCGGGGAGCTGTTTTTT.

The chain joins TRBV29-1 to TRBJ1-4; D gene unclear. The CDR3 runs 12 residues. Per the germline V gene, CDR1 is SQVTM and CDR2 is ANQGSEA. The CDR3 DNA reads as TGCGCGGGGTCTCTGGGTAATGAAAAACTGTTTTTT. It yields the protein CAGSLGNEKLFF.

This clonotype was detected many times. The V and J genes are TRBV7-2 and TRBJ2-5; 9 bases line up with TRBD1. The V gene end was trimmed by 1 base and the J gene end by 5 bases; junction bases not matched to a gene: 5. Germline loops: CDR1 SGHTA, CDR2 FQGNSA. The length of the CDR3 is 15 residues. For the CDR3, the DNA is TGTGCCAGCAGCTTAGGCAGGACAGGGGCGGAGACCCAGTACTTC. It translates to CASSLGRTGAETQYF.